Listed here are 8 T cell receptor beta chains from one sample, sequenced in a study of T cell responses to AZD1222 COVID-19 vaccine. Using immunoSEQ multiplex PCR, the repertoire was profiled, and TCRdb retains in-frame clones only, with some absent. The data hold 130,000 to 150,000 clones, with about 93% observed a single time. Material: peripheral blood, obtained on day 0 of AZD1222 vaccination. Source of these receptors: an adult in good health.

The CDR3 DNA is TGTGCCAGCGGCCGACAGATGACCGGGGAGCTGTTTTTT. This translates into CASGRQMTGELFF. The rearrangement joins TRBV12-3 or TRBV12-4 to TRBJ2-2, with D possibly matching TRBD1 (5 bases). This CDR3 contains 13 residues. Trimming took off 8 bases at V and 5 bases at J, with 12 bases between the two ends.

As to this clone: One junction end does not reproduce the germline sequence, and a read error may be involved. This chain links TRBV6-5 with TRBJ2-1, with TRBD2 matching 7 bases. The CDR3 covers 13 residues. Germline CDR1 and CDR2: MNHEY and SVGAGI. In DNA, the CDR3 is TGCCGTTGGGGGAGGGAGGCATACAATGAGCAGTTCTTC. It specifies CRWGREAYNEQFF.

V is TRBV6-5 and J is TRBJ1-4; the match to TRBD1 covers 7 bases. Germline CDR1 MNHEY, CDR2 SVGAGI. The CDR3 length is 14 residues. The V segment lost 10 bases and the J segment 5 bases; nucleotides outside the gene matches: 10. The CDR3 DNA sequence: TGTGCCACCGGGGTCGGAGGGGGCAATGAAAAACTGTTTTTT. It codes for CATGVGGGNEKLFF.

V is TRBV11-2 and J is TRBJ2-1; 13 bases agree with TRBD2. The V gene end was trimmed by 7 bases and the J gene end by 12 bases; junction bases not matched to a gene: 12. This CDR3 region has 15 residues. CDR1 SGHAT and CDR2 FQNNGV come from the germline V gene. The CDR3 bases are TGTGCCAGCAACCCTTGGGGACTAGCGGGGTCTAGGCAGTTCTTC. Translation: CASNPWGLAGSRQFF.

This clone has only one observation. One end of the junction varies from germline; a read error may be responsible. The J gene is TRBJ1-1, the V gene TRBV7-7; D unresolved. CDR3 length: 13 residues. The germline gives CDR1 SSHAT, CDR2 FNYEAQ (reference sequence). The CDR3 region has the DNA TGTGCTAGCAGCTTATTCGTTTACACTGAAGCTTTCTTT. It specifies CASSLFVYTEAFF.

This CDR3 reads CASSSPDRNTEAFF. CDR3 in DNA: TGTGCCAGCAGTTCCCCGGACAGGAACACTGAAGCTTTCTTT. The rearrangement links TRBV6-5 to TRBJ1-1; the D gene is possibly TRBD1 (6 bases). CDR3 size: 14 residues. V lost 4 bases, J lost 1 base, and 10 bases lay in between. Germline CDR1 reads MNHEY; CDR2 reads SVGAGI.

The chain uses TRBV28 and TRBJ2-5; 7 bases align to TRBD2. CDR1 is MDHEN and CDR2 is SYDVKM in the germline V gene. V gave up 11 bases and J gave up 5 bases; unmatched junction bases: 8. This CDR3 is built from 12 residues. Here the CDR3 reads CAVGGGLETQYF. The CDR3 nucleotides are TGTGCCGTGGGGGGGGGATTGGAGACCCAGTACTTC.

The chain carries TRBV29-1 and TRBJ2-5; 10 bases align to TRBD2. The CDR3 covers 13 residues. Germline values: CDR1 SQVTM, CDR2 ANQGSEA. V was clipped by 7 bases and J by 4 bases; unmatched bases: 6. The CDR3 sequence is CSGYLAGAETQYF. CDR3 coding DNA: TGCAGCGGATATCTAGCGGGAGCAGAGACCCAGTACTTC.